This note documents a single T cell receptor beta chain sequence. The clone's antigen remains unknown. Per-base quality was not reported, and no clone a single base away is much larger than it. The junction shows trimming of 8 bases on V and 2 bases on J, and the gene matches do not reach 8 bases of it. CDR3 length: 16 amino acids, cysteine to phenylalanine. The DNA shown is the 48-base CDR3, in frame from base 1. The germline V gene provides CDR1 MDHEN and CDR2 SYDVKM. The protocol used for the library was PCR. The run used an Illumina HiSeq 2500. TCR libraries were prepared with molecular barcoding, using unique molecular identifiers to normalize TCRbeta repertoire quantification. Using fastp trimming at Q25 and MiXCR clonotype assembly, TCRdb reanalyzed the public sequencing data and kept in-frame beta chains. Identical CDR3 protein sequences are pooled into one entry, listed with their most common genes and DNA. The sample table holds about 690,000 distinct CDR3 sequences, of which around 16% were seen once. The ten largest clonotypes hold 0.85% to 1.3% of the sample.

This entry is derived from a study of T-cell reconstitution after alpha-beta-depleted transplantation in children (dated by TCRdb to 2016 to 2018). Looking at the study overall: T-cell immune reconstitution after TCRalphabeta/CD19-depleted allogeneic hematopoietic cell transplantation in children was quantitatively tracked in the study by means of TCR repertoire profiling.

This TCR was sampled from a human donor who donated a stem cell graft to a child with acute myeloid leukemia. The chain is assembled from TRBV28 and TRBJ2-6, with TRBD1 identical over 8 junction bases. The specimen was PBMCs from the stem cell graft donor, collected from the stem cell graft. Here the CDR3 is given as CASAGTGGAGANVLTF. The nucleotide sequence is TGTGCCAGCGCCGGGACAGGCGGGGCTGGGGCCAACGTCCTGACTTTC.